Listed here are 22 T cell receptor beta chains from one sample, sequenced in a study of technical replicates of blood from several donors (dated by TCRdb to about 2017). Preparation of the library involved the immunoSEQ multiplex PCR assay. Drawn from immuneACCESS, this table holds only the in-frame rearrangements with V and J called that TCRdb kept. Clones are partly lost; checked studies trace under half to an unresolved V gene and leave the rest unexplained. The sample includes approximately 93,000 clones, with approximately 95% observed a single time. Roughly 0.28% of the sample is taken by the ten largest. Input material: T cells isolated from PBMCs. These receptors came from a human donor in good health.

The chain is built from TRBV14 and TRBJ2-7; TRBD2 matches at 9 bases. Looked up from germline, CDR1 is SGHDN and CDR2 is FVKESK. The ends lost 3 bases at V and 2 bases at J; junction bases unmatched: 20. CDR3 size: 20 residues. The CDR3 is CASSHQPWRLAAGAPYEQYF. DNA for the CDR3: TGTGCCAGCAGCCACCAGCCGTGGAGACTAGCGGCTGGAGCTCCCTACGAGCAGTACTTC.

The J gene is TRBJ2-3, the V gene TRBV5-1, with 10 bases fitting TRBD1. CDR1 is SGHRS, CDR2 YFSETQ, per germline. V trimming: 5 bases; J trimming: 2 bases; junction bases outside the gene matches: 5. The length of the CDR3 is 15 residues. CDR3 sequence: CASSDRGRVTDTQYF. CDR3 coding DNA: TGCGCCAGCAGTGACAGGGGGCGAGTCACAGATACGCAGTATTTT.

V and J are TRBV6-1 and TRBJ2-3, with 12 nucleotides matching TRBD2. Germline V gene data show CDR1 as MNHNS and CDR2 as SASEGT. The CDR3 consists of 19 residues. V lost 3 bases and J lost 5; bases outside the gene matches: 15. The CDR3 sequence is CASSDPLRTSGTQGDTQYF. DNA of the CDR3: TGTGCCAGCAGTGACCCCCTTAGGACTAGCGGGACCCAGGGAGATACGCAGTATTTT.

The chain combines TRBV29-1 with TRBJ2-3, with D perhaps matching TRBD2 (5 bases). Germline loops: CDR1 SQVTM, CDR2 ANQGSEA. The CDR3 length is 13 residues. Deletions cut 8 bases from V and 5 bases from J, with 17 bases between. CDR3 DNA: TGCAGCTCATCGAGAGGGAGTGGAGATACGCAGTATTTT. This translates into CSSSRGSGDTQYF.

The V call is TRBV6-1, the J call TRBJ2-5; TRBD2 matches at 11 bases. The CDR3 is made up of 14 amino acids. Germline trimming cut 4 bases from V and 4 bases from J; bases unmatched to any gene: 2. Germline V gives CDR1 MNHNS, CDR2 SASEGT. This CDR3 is CASSVAGGGETQYF. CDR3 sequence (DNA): TGTGCCAGCAGTGTAGCGGGGGGGGGAGAGACCCAGTACTTC.

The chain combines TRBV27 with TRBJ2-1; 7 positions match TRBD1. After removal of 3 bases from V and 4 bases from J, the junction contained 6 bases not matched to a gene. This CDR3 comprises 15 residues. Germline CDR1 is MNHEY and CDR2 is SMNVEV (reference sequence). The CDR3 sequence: CASSFGARGYNEQFF. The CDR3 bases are TGTGCCAGCAGTTTCGGGGCCAGGGGGTACAATGAGCAGTTCTTC.

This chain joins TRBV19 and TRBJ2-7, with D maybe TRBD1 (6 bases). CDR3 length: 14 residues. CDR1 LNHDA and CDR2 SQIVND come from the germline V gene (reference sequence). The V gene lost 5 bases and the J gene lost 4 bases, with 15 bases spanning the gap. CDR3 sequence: CASSVRGPGYEQYF. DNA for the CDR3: TGTGCCAGTAGTGTCAGGGGTCCGGGGTACGAGCAGTACTTC. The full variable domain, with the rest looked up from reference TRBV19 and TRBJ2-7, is DGGITQSPKYLFRKEGQNVTLSCEQNLNHDAMYWYRQDPGQGLRLIYYSQIVNDFQKGDIAEGYSVSREKKESFPLTVTSAQKNPTAFYLCASSVRGPGYEQYFGPGTRLTVT.

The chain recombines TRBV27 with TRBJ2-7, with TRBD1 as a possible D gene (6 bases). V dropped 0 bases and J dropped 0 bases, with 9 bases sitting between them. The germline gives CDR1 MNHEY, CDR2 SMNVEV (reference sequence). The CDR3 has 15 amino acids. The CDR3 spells CASSLSEDSSYEQYF. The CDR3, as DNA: TGTGCCAGCAGTTTATCGGAGGACAGCTCCTACGAGCAGTACTTC.

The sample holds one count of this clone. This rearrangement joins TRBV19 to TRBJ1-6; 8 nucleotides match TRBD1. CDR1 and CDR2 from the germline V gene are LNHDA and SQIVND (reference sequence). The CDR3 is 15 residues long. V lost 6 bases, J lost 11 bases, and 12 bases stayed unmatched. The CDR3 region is CASREYGQGLPPLHF. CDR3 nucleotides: TGTGCCAGTAGAGAGTATGGACAGGGTCTACCACCCCTCCACTTT. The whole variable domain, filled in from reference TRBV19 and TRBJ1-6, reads DGGITQSPKYLFRKEGQNVTLSCEQNLNHDAMYWYRQDPGQGLRLIYYSQIVNDFQKGDIAEGYSVSREKKESFPLTVTSAQKNPTAFYLCASREYGQGLPPLHFGNGTRLTVT.

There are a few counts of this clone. DNA of the CDR3: TGTGCCAGCAGCCCGACTAGCGGGATTTTATTGAACGGTGAGCAGTTCTTC. Translated, it gives CASSPTSGILLNGEQFF. This chain uses TRBV5-5 with TRBJ2-1, with 11 bases identical to TRBD2. CDR1 and CDR2 from the germline V gene are SGHKS and YYEKEE (reference sequence). The CDR3 covers 17 residues. V lost 4 bases and J lost 9; bases outside the gene matches: 15.

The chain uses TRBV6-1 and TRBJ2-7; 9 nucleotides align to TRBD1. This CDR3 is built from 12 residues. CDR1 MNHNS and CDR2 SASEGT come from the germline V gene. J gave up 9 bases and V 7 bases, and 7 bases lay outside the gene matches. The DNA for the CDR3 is TGTGCCAGCACCCTGGACAGGGGTGTGCAGTACTTC. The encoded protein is CASTLDRGVQYF.

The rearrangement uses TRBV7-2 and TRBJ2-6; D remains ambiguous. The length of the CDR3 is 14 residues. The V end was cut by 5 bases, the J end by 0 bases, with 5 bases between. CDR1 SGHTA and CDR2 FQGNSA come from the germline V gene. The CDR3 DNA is TGTGCCAGCAGCCGAGTCTCTGGGGCCAACGTCCTGACTTTC. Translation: CASSRVSGANVLTF.

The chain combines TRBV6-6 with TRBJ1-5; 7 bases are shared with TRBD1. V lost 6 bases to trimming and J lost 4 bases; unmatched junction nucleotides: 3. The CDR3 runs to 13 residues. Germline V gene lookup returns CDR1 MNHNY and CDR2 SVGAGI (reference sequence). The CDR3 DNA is TGTGCCAGCAGCGGGACAGAGAATCAGCCCCAGCATTTT. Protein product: CASSGTENQPQHF.

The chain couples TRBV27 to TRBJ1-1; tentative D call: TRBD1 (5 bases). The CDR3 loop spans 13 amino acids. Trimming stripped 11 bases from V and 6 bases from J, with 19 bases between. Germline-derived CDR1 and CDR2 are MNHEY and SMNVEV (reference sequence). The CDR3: CAPWGSVTPEAFF. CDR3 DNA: TGTGCCCCCTGGGGCTCTGTTACCCCTGAAGCTTTCTTT.

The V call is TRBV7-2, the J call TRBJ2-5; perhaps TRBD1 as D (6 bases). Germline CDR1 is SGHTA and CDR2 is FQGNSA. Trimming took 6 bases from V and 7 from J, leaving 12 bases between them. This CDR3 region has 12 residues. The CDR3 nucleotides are TGTGCCAGCAGACAGGGAGATGGGACCCAGTACTTC. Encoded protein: CASRQGDGTQYF. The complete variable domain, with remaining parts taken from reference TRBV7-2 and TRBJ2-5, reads GAGVSQSPSNKVTEKGKDVELRCDPISGHTALYWYRQSLGQGLEFLIYFQGNSAPDKSGLPSDRFSAERTGGSVSTLTIQRTQQEDSAVYLCASRQGDGTQYFGPGTRLLVL.

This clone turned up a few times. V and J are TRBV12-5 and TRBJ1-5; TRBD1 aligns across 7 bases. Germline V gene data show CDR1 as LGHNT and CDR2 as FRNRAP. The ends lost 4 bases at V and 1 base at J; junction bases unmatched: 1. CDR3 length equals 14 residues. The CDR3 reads CASGSDRSNQPQHF. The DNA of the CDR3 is TGTGCTAGTGGTTCGGACAGGAGCAATCAGCCCCAGCATTTT.

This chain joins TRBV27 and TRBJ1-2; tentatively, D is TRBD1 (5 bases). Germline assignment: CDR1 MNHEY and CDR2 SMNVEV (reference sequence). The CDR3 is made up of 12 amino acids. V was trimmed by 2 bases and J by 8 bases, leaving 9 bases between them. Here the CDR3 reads CASSLGGDGYTF. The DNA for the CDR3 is TGTGCCAGCAGTTTAGGGGGGGACGGCTACACCTTC.

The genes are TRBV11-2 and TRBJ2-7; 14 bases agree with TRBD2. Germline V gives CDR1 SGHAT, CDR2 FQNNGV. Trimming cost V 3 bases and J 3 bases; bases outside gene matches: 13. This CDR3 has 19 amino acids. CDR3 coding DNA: TGTGCCAGCAGCTTGAGGGGACTAGCGGGAGTCCCTAGGGACTACGAGCAGTACTTC. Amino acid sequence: CASSLRGLAGVPRDYEQYF.

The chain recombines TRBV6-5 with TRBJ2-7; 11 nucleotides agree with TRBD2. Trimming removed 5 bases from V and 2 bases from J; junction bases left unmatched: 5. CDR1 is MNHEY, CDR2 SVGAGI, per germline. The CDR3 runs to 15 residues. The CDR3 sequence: CASSIAGGPAYEQYF. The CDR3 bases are TGTGCCAGCAGTATAGCGGGAGGGCCCGCCTACGAGCAGTACTTC.

CDR3 amino acids: CASSDPSGSGEQFF. The CDR3 nucleotides are TGCGCCAGCAGTGACCCTAGCGGGAGTGGTGAGCAGTTCTTC. The chain employs TRBV10-1 and TRBJ2-1; TRBD2 aligns across 10 bases. The CDR3 spans 14 residues. In germline, CDR1 is WNHNN, CDR2 SYGVQD (reference sequence). V lost 3 bases to trimming and J lost 9 bases; unmatched junction nucleotides: 5.

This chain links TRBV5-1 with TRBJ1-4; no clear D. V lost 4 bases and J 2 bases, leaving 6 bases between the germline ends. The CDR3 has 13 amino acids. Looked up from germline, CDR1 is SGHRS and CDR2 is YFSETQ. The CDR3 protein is CASSEVTNEKLFF. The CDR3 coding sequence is TGCGCCAGCAGCGAGGTCACTAATGAAAAACTGTTTTTT.

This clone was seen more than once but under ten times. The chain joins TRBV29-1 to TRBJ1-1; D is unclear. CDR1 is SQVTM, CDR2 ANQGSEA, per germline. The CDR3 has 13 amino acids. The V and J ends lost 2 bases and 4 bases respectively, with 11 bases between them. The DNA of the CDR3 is TGCAGCGTTGAAAGGGCAGGAGGCACTGAAGCTTTCTTT. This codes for CSVERAGGTEAFF.